What follows are 9 T cell receptor beta chains derived from one specimen sequenced in a study of blood T cell repertoires in COVID-19. The protocol was immunoSEQ multiplex PCR, while the TCRdb copy is restricted to in-frame clones and leaves out a portion. The table shows a few hundred thousand clones, with 86% occurring only once. The sample was peripheral blood. These receptors originate from a man aged 18-30 years with active or convalescent COVID-19.

This clone has just a few counts. This chain connects TRBV7-3 to TRBJ2-1; unclear D gene. Between the trimmed V and J ends, which lost 3 bases and 8 bases, there was a span of 11 bases. CDR1 and CDR2 from the germline V gene are SGHTA and FQGTGA. The CDR3 spans 13 residues. As DNA, the CDR3 is TGTGCCAGCAGCTTCGCCCAGAAAGATGAGCAGTTCTTC. Its translation: CASSFAQKDEQFF. The full variable domain, completed using reference TRBV7-3 and TRBJ2-1, is GAGVSQTPSNKVTEKGKYVELRCDPISGHTALYWYRQSLGQGPEFLIYFQGTGAADDSGLPNDRFFAVRPEGSVSTLKIQRTERGDSAVYLCASSFAQKDEQFFGPGTRLTVL.

The genes are TRBV27 and TRBJ2-2, with D maybe TRBD2 (6 bases). Germline V gene lookup returns CDR1 MNHEY and CDR2 SMNVEV (reference sequence). V lost 5 bases to trimming and J lost 5 bases, with 6 bases between them. There are 12 residues in the CDR3. CDR3 amino acids: CASSRGTGELFF. Here the CDR3 DNA reads TGTGCCAGCAGTCGGGGGACCGGGGAGCTGTTTTTT.

This chain links TRBV28 with TRBJ1-1, with D possibly matching TRBD1 (5 bases). This CDR3 has 13 residues. Germline assignment: CDR1 MDHEN and CDR2 SYDVKM. V was clipped by 3 bases and J by 4 bases, with 9 bases between them. As DNA, the CDR3 is TGTGCCAGCAGTTTCCCGGACACCACTGAAGCTTTCTTT. It codes for CASSFPDTTEAFF.

This clone was counted a single time. This chain uses TRBV11-2 with TRBJ2-3; TRBD1 is a possible D gene (5 bases). The V end lost 5 bases, the J end lost 10 bases, and 16 bases lay between the germline ends. There are 13 residues in the CDR3. The V gene's germline CDR1 is SGHAT and CDR2 FQNNGV. CDR3 sequence: CASSQRVDTPQYF. CDR3 in DNA: TGTGCCAGCAGCCAAAGGGTGGACACGCCGCAGTATTTT.

The chain links TRBV19 to TRBJ2-1; no clear D gene. Germline loops: CDR1 LNHDA, CDR2 SQIVND (reference sequence). This CDR3 spans 15 amino acids. V dropped 2 bases and J dropped 6 bases, with 14 bases sitting between them. CDR3 bases: TGTGCCAGTAGTATATATCCCCCGCACGGCAATGAGCAGTTCTTC. Translating it yields CASSIYPPHGNEQFF.

V gene TRBV28 combines with J gene TRBJ2-7; maybe TRBD2 (5 bases). The germline V and J ends were trimmed by 6 bases and 2 bases, with 17 bases remaining between them. Germline V gene lookup returns CDR1 MDHEN and CDR2 SYDVKM. This CDR3 contains 15 residues. The CDR3: CASRETRATAYEQYF. CDR3 nucleotide sequence: TGTGCCAGCAGAGAAACGAGGGCTACGGCCTACGAGCAGTACTTC.

The CDR3 coding sequence is TGTGCCAGCAGCTTAGAAGCAGGGTTTAAGTACGAGCAGTACTTC. Amino acids: CASSLEAGFKYEQYF. J is TRBJ2-7 and V is TRBV11-1, with TRBD1 as a possible D gene (5 bases). The CDR3 runs 15 residues. CDR1 is SGHAT, CDR2 FQDESV, per germline (reference sequence). V was cut by 1 base and J by 4 bases, with 14 bases left in between.

The rearrangement uses TRBV27 and TRBJ2-1; 10 bases are a match to TRBD1. J lost 6 bases, V lost 4 bases, and 9 bases had no gene match. The CDR3 consists of 16 residues. Germline V lookup: CDR1 MNHEY, CDR2 SMNVEV (reference sequence). As DNA, the CDR3 is TGTGCCAGCAGTTCACCCTCGGGACAGGGGAGCAATGAGCAGTTCTTC. Translating it yields CASSSPSGQGSNEQFF.

The chain has TRBV7-2 and TRBJ2-4, with 14 bases fitting TRBD2. There are 16 residues in the CDR3. Germline values: CDR1 SGHTA, CDR2 FQGNSA. V lost 5 bases to trimming and J lost 9 bases; unmatched junction nucleotides: 9. The CDR3 spells CASSAGLAGGFSIQYF. The CDR3 region has the DNA TGTGCCAGCAGCGCCGGACTAGCGGGGGGATTTAGCATTCAGTACTTC.